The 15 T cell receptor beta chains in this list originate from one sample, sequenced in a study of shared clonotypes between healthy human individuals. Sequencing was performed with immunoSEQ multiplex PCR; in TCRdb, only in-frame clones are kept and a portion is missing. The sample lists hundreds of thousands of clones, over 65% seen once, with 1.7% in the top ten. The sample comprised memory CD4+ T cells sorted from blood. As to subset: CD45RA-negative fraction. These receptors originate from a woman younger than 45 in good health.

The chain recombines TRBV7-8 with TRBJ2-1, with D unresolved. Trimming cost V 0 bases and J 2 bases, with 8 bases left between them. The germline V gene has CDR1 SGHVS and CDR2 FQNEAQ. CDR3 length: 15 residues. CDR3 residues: CASSLAGGPYNEQFF. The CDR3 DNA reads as TGTGCCAGCAGCTTAGCGGGTGGACCCTACAATGAGCAGTTCTTC.

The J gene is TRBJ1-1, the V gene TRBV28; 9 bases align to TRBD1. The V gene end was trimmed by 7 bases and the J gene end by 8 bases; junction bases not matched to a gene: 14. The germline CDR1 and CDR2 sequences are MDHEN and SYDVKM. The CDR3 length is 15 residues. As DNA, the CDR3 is TGTGCCAGCACCCCGGGGACAGGGTACGGACTCGAAGCTTTCTTT. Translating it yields CASTPGTGYGLEAFF.

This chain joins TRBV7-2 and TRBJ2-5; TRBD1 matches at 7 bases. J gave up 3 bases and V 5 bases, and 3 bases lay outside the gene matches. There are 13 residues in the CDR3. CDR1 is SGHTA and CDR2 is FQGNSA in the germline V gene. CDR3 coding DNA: TGTGCCAGCAGCCGAGACAGGGAAGAGACCCAGTACTTC. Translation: CASSRDREETQYF.

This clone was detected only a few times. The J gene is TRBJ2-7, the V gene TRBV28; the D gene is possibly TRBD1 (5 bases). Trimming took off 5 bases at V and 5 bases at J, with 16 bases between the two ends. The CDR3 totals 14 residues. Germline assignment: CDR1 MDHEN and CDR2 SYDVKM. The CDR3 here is CASSVPQGGHEQYF. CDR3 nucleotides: TGTGCCAGCAGTGTCCCTCAGGGTGGCCACGAGCAGTACTTC.

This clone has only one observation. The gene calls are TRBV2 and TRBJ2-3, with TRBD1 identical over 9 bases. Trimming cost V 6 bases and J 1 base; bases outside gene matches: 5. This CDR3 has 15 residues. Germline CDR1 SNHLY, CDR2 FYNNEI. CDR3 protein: CASRKDRGGTDTQYF. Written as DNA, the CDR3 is TGTGCCAGCAGGAAGGACAGGGGAGGCACAGATACGCAGTATTTT.

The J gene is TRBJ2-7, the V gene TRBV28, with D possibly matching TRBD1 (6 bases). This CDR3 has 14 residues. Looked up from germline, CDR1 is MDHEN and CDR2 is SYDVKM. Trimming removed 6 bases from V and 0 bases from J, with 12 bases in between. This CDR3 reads CASRQQGDSYEQYF. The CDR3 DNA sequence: TGTGCCAGCAGACAACAGGGAGACTCCTACGAGCAGTACTTC. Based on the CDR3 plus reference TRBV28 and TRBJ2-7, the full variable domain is DVKVTQSSRYLVKRTGEKVFLECVQDMDHENMFWYRQDPGLGLRLIYFSYDVKMKEKGDIPEGYSVSREKKERFSLILESASTNQTSMYLCASRQQGDSYEQYFGPGTRLTVT.

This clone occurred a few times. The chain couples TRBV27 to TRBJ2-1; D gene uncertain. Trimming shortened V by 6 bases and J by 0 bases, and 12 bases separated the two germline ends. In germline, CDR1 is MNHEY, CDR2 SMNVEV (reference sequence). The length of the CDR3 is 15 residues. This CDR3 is CASRPPWSSYNEQFF. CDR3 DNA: TGTGCCAGCAGGCCTCCGTGGAGCTCCTACAATGAGCAGTTCTTC.

The CDR3 nucleotides are TGTGCCAGCGTAGGCGATAGCAATCAGCCCCAGCATTTT. This gives the protein CASVGDSNQPQHF. V and J are TRBV2 and TRBJ1-5; no clear D. V was trimmed by 8 bases and J by 0 bases, leaving 8 bases between them. CDR1 is SNHLY, CDR2 FYNNEI, per germline. The CDR3 sequence is 13 residues long.

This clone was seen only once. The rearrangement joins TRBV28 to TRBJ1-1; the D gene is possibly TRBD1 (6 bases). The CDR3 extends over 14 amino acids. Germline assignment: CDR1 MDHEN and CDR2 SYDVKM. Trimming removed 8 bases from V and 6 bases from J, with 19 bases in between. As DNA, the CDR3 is TGTGCCAGCGGGGGGGCAGGGTTATTCGCTGAAGCTTTCTTT. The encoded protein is CASGGAGLFAEAFF.

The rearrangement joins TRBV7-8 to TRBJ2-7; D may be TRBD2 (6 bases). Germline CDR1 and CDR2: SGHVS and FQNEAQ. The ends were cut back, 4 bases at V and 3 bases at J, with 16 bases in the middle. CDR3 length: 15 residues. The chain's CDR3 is CASSYSGGANYEQYF. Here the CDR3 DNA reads TGTGCCAGCAGCTACTCCGGCGGGGCCAACTACGAGCAGTACTTC.

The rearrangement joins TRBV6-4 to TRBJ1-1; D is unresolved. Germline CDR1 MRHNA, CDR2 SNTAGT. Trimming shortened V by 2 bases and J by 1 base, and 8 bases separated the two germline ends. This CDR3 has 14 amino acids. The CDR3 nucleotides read TGTGCCAGCAGTGACCACAGCTCGAACACTGAAGCTTTCTTT. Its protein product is CASSDHSSNTEAFF.

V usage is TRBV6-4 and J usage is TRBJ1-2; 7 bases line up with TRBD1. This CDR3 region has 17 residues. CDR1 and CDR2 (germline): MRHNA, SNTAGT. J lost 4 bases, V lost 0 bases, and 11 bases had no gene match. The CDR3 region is CASSDSSDRARFYGYTF. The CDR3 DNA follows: TGTGCCAGCAGTGACTCAAGTGACAGGGCGAGGTTCTATGGCTACACCTTC.

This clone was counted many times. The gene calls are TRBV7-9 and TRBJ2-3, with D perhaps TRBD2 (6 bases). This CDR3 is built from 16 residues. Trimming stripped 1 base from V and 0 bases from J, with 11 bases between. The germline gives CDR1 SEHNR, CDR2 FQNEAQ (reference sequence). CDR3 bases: TGTGCCAGCAGCTTAGGCGGGGAATCTAGCACAGATACGCAGTATTTT. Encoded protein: CASSLGGESSTDTQYF. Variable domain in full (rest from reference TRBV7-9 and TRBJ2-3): DTGVSQNPRHKITKRGQNVTFRCDPISEHNRLYWYRQTLGQGPEFLTYFQNEAQLEKSRLLSDRFSAERPKGSFSTLEIQRTEQGDSAMYLCASSLGGESSTDTQYFGPGTRLTVL.

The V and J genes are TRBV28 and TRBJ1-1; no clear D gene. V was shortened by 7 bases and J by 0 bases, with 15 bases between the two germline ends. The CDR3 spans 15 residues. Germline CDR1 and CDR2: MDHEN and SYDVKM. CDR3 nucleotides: TGTGCCAGCACCTCCTTCGCTGGTGTGAACACTGAAGCTTTCTTT. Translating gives CASTSFAGVNTEAFF.

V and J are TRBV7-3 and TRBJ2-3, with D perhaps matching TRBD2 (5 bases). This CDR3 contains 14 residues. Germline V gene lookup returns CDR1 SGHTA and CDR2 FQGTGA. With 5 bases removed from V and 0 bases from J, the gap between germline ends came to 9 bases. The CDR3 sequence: CASSPGSSTDTQYF. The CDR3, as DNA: TGTGCCAGCAGCCCGGGGTCTAGCACAGATACGCAGTATTTT.